This T cell receptor (beta chain) was retrieved from a study of blood T cells in healthy people across ages. At least ten counts were recorded for this clonotype. The germline CDR1 and CDR2 sequences are SGHTA and FQGNSA. The CDR3 sequence is 13 residues long. The V end lost 6 bases, the J end lost 5 bases, and 14 bases lay between the germline ends. It was with a sample-barcoded 5' primer and a J-beta primer mix that a second PCR of about 7 to 12 cycles was run. TCRdb re-analysed the 5' RACE reads in MiXCR, keeping a single row per CDR3 protein. The sample contains fewer than 950,000 distinct CDR3 sequences, about 55% of which appear only once.

V and J are TRBV7-2 and TRBJ2-7, with D perhaps being TRBD1 or TRBD2 (5 bases each). The sequencing input was blood. This clonotype originated in a man at least 80 years old in good health. The CDR3 sequence: CASSEGPENEQYF. The CDR3, as DNA: TGTGCCAGCAGTGAGGGGCCAGAAAACGAGCAGTACTTC.